Shown below are 19 T cell receptor beta chains from a single sample sequenced in a study of CD8 T cells in Susac syndrome. When the RNA was reverse transcribed, random hexamers were used with an input of about 0.5 to 1 ug. One entry per CDR3 protein, called by TCRdb with MiXCR from the immunoSEQ multiplex PCR reads. The data hold some 150,000 distinct CDR3 sequences, with about 95% observed a single time. Sequences were obtained from CD8+ T cells from PBMCs. The receptors were gathered from a human donor with multiple sclerosis.

V is TRBV2 and J is TRBJ2-5; D ambiguous. Trimming stripped 3 bases from V and 7 bases from J, with 15 bases between. The CDR3 is 14 amino acids. Germline CDR1 and CDR2: SNHLY and FYNNEI. The CDR3 nucleotides read TGTGCCAGCAGTGAGAGCAGCCTGAAGGGGACCCAGTACTTC. It codes for CASSESSLKGTQYF.

The CDR3 region has the DNA TGTGCCACCAGCAGAGTTAGGGGTTCCACTGAAGCTTTCTTT. It is translated as CATSRVRGSTEAFF. The chain carries TRBV15 and TRBJ1-1; D is possibly TRBD1 (5 bases). Germline loops: CDR1 LNHNV, CDR2 YYDKDF (reference sequence). CDR3 length: 14 residues. V was clipped by 1 base and J by 4 bases, with 10 bases between them.

The rearrangement joins TRBV9 to TRBJ1-2, with D tentatively TRBD1 (5 bases). Per germline, CDR1 SGDLS and CDR2 YYNGEE. The CDR3 spans 14 residues. Trimming took 3 bases from V and 0 from J, leaving 9 bases between them. The CDR3 reads CASSAQTANYGYTF. CDR3 coding DNA: TGTGCCAGCAGCGCACAGACAGCTAACTATGGCTACACCTTC. The variable domain in full, with the rest retrieved from reference TRBV9 and TRBJ1-2, is DSGVTQTPKHLITATGQRVTLRCSPRSGDLSVYWYQQSLDQGLQFLIQYYNGEERAKGNILERFSAQQFPDLHSELNLSSLELGDSALYFCASSAQTANYGYTFGSGTRLTVV.

V and J are TRBV4-1 and TRBJ2-2; 7 bases are shared with TRBD1. Trimming removed 8 bases from V and 5 bases from J; junction bases left unmatched: 2. The CDR3 has 12 amino acids. Germline values: CDR1 MGHRA, CDR2 YSYEKL. CDR3 amino acids: CASGQETGELFF. The CDR3 DNA sequence: TGCGCCAGCGGACAGGAGACCGGGGAGCTGTTTTTT.

In this sample, this clonotype turned up once. The V call is TRBV11-1, the J call TRBJ2-1; 14 nucleotides match TRBD2. CDR3 size: 20 residues. The V gene's germline CDR1 is SGHAT and CDR2 FQDESV (reference sequence). V trimming: 5 bases; J trimming: 0 bases; junction bases outside the gene matches: 12. DNA of the CDR3: TGTGCCAGCAGCACGACTAGCGGGGGGGACCCAACTTACTCCTACAATGAGCAGTTCTTC. It is translated as CASSTTSGGDPTYSYNEQFF.

This clonotype was seen more than once but under ten times. The V call is TRBV7-2, the J call TRBJ2-7; D uncertain. Trimming removed 8 bases at V and 6 bases at J, with 8 bases between. Per germline, CDR1 SGHTA and CDR2 FQGNSA. The length of the CDR3 is 10 residues. DNA for the CDR3: TGTGCCAGCGGCGCGACCGAGCAGTACTTC. This sequence encodes CASGATEQYF.

The chain links TRBV4-2 to TRBJ2-1; 7 bases match TRBD1. Germline V gene data show CDR1 as LGHNA and CDR2 as YNFKEQ. The CDR3 loop spans 15 amino acids. V shed 3 bases, J shed 6 bases, and the junction held 8 bases outside the gene matches. The CDR3 loop is CASSHPRQGINEQFF. The DNA of the CDR3 is TGTGCCAGCAGCCACCCCCGACAGGGTATCAATGAGCAGTTCTTC.

The chain uses TRBV7-9 and TRBJ2-1; the D is unclear. CDR3 length: 14 amino acids. CDR1 and CDR2 (germline): SEHNR, FQNEAQ (reference sequence). CDR3 region: CAEDPRTSYNEQFF. The CDR3, as DNA: TGTGCAGAAGACCCACGAACCTCCTACAATGAGCAGTTCTTC.

The chain is built from TRBV27 and TRBJ2-1; a weak D match, TRBD2 (7 bases). V shed 2 bases and J shed 5 bases, with 13 bases lying between them. Germline-derived CDR1 and CDR2 are MNHEY and SMNVEV (reference sequence). The CDR3 is made up of 15 amino acids. The CDR3 protein is CASSLRGTMNNEQFF. Here the CDR3 DNA reads TGTGCCAGCAGTTTAAGGGGGACTATGAACAATGAGCAGTTCTTC.

This clonotype showed up just a few times. The chain couples TRBV27 to TRBJ1-4, with 12 bases matching TRBD1. The germline gives CDR1 MNHEY, CDR2 SMNVEV (reference sequence). The CDR3 runs 18 residues. J lost 8 bases, V lost 4 bases, and 14 bases had no gene match. CDR3 region: CASSSRDRGRRGEEKLFF. The CDR3 DNA is TGTGCCAGCAGTTCCCGGGACAGGGGGCGGCGGGGTGAGGAAAAACTGTTTTTT. Based on the CDR3 plus reference TRBV27 and TRBJ1-4, the full variable domain is EAQVTQNPRYLITVTGKKLTVTCSQNMNHEYMSWYRQDPGLGLRQIYYSMNVEVTDKGDVPEGYKVSRKEKRNFPLILESPSPNQTSLYFCASSSRDRGRRGEEKLFFGSGTQLSVL.

The V and J genes are TRBV29-1 and TRBJ2-5, with TRBD2 matching over 8 bases. The germline gives CDR1 SQVTM, CDR2 ANQGSEA. J gave up 2 bases and V 2 bases, and 13 bases lay outside the gene matches. The CDR3 spans 17 residues. The CDR3 DNA reads TGCAGCGTTGAAAGGGCGGGGGGCCCTTACCCACAAGAGACCCAGTACTTC. Translation: CSVERAGGPYPQETQYF.

V usage is TRBV13 and J usage is TRBJ2-7, with no clear D. Germline V gene data show CDR1 as PRHDT and CDR2 as FYEKMQ (reference sequence). V dropped 2 bases and J dropped 1 base, with 9 bases sitting between them. The CDR3 is 14 residues long. The DNA of the CDR3 is TGTGCCAGCAGCTTAAAGGGATTTTCCTACGAGCAGTACTTC. As protein: CASSLKGFSYEQYF. Drawing the rest from reference TRBV13 and TRBJ2-7, the complete variable domain is AAGVIQSPRHLIKEKRETATLKCYPIPRHDTVYWYQQGPGQDPQFLISFYEKMQSDKGSIPDRFSAQQFSDYHSELNMSSLELGDSALYFCASSLKGFSYEQYFGPGTRLTVT.

This clonotype is a singleton in its sample. For the CDR3, the DNA is TGTGCCAGTAGTATAGCCCCTAGCGGGGCGGACTACGAGCAGTACTTC. Translated, it gives CASSIAPSGADYEQYF. The rearrangement links TRBV19 to TRBJ2-7; TRBD2 matches 9 bases. The germline V gene has CDR1 LNHDA and CDR2 SQIVND (reference sequence). V trimming: 1 base; J trimming: 3 bases; junction bases outside the gene matches: 7. The CDR3 covers 16 residues.

V gene TRBV3-1 combines with J gene TRBJ2-1; perhaps D is TRBD1 or TRBD2 (5 bases each). CDR1 and CDR2 from the germline V gene are LGHDT and YNNKEL (reference sequence). The CDR3 is 16 residues long. V lost 2 bases and J 10 bases, leaving 21 bases between the germline ends. The CDR3 loop reads CASSQPVFPGKGEQFF. In DNA form, the CDR3 reads TGTGCCAGCAGCCAACCCGTATTCCCCGGGAAGGGGGAGCAGTTCTTC.

This clonotype has just a few counts. This chain connects TRBV11-2 to TRBJ2-7, with D unresolved. CDR1 and CDR2 from the germline V gene are SGHAT and FQNNGV. V lost 4 bases and J lost 2, with 6 bases in between. The CDR3 is made up of 12 amino acids. The CDR3 region has the DNA TGTGCCAGCAGCTCAGGCACCTACGAGCAGTACTTC. As protein: CASSSGTYEQYF.

The J gene is TRBJ2-1, the V gene TRBV30, with 8 bases that match TRBD2. Germline-derived CDR1 and CDR2 are GTSNPN and SVGIG (reference sequence). Germline trimming cut 2 bases from V and 7 bases from J; bases unmatched to any gene: 4. CDR3 size: 13 residues. CDR3 in amino acids: CAWSSSGGNEQFF. Written as DNA, the CDR3 is TGTGCCTGGAGTTCCTCGGGGGGGAATGAGCAGTTCTTC.

J is TRBJ2-6 and V is TRBV6-5; D is uncertain. Trimming removed 8 bases from V and 0 bases from J, with 11 bases in between. From germline, CDR1 is MNHEY and CDR2 SVGAGI. The CDR3 runs to 15 residues. The CDR3 reads CASHKSASGANVLTF. The DNA for the CDR3 is TGTGCCAGCCATAAATCTGCCTCTGGGGCCAACGTCCTGACTTTC.

The rearrangement uses TRBV29-1 and TRBJ2-5; 8 positions match TRBD2. V lost 5 bases and J lost 9; bases outside the gene matches: 5. CDR1 and CDR2 (germline): SQVTM, ANQGSEA. The CDR3 extends over 11 amino acids. The DNA for the CDR3 is TGCAGCGTTAAGCCAGCGGGGGCCCAGTACTTC. Translation: CSVKPAGAQYF.

The chain carries TRBV20-1 and TRBJ1-1; perhaps TRBD1 as D (5 bases). Germline-derived CDR1 and CDR2 are DFQATT and SNEGSKA (reference sequence). Trimming removed 0 bases at V and 7 bases at J, with 15 bases between. CDR3 size: 14 residues. CDR3 coding DNA: TGCAGTGCTAGAGAGCCAGGGAGGGGCATTGAAGCTTTCTTT. Its protein product is CSAREPGRGIEAFF.